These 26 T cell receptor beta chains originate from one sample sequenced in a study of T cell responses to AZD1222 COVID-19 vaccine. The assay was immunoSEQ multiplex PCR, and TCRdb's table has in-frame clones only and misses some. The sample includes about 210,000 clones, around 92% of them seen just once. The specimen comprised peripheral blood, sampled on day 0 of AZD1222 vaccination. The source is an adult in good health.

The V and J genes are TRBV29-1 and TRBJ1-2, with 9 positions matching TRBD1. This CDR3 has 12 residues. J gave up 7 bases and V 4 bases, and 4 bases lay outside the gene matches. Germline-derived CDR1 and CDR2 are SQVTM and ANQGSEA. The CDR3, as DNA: TGCAGCGTTGTGGGACAGGGATTTGGCTACACCTTC. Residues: CSVVGQGFGYTF.

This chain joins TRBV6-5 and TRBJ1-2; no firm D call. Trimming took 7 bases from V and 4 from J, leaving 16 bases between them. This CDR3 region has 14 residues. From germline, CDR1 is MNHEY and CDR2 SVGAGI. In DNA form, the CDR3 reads TGTGCCAGCAAACTCCCCGGGATCCTCTATGGCTACACCTTC. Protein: CASKLPGILYGYTF.

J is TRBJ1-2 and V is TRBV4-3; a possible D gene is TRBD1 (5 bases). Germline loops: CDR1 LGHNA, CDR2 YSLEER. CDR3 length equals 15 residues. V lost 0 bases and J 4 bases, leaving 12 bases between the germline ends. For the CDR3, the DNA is TGCGCCAGCAGCCAAGACAGGGTTGGGGGCTATGGCTACACCTTC. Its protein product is CASSQDRVGGYGYTF.

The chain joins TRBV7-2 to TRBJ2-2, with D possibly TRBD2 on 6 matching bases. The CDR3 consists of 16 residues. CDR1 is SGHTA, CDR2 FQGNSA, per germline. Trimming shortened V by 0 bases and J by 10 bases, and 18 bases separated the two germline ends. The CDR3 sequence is CASSLAGGVWGKELFF. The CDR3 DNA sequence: TGTGCCAGCAGCTTAGCGGGGGGAGTGTGGGGCAAGGAGCTGTTTTTT.

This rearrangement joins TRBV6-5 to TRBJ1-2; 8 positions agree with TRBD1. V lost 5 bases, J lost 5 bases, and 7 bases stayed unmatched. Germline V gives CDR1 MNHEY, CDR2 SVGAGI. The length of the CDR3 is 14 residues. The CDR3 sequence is CASSRGQGSYGYTF. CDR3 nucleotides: TGTGCCAGCAGTAGAGGACAGGGATCTTATGGCTACACCTTC.

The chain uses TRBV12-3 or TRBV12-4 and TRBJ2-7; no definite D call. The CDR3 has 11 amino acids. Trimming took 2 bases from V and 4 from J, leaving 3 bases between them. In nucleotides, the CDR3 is TGTGCCAGCAGTTTATTGTACGAGCAGTACTTC. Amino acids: CASSLLYEQYF.

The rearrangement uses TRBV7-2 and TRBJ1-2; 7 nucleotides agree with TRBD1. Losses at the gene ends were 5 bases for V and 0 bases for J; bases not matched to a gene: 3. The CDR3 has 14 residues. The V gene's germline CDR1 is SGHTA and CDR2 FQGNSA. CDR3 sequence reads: CASSPGQANYGYTF. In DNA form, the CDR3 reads TGTGCCAGCAGCCCAGGACAGGCTAACTATGGCTACACCTTC. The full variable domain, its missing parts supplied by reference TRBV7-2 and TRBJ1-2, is GAGVSQSPSNKVTEKGKDVELRCDPISGHTALYWYRQSLGQGLEFLIYFQGNSAPDKSGLPSDRFSAERTGGSVSTLTIQRTQQEDSAVYLCASSPGQANYGYTFGSGTRLTVV.

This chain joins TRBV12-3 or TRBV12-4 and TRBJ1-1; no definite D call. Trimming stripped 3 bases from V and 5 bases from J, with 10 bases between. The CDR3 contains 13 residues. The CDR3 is CASSFSGGTEAFF. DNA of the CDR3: TGTGCCAGCAGTTTCTCGGGTGGTACTGAAGCTTTCTTT.

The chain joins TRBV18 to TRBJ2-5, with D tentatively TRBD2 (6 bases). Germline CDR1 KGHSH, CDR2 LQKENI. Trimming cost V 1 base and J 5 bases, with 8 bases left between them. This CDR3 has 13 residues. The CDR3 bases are TGTGCCAGCTCACCACAGGCGGGGGAGACCCAGTACTTC. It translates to CASSPQAGETQYF.

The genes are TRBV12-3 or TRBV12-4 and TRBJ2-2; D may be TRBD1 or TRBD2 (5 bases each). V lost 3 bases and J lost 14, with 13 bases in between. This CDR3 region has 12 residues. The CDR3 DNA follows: TGTGCCAGCAGTTTCTGGGGACGCTTCCTGTTTTTT. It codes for CASSFWGRFLFF.

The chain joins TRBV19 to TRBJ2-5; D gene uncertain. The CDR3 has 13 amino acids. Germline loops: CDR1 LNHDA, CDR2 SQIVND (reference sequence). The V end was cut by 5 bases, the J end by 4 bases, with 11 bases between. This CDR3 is CASSPGPRETQYF. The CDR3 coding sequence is TGTGCCAGTAGTCCCGGACCCCGAGAGACCCAGTACTTC.

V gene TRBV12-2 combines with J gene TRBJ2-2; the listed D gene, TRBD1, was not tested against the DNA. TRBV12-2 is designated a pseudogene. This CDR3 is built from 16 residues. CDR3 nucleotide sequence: TGTGCAAGTCGTTTCTCAGGGGGTACGAACACCGGGGAGCTGTTTTTT. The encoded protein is CASRFSGGTNTGELFF.

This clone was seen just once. The CDR3 sequence: CASSSHTGQPQHF. The CDR3 DNA follows: TGTGCCAGCAGTAGTCATACGGGACAGCCCCAGCATTTT. The rearrangement uses TRBV28 and TRBJ1-5; the D is unclear. The CDR3 runs 13 residues. The germline CDR1 and CDR2 sequences are MDHEN and SYDVKM. V lost 5 bases, J lost 7 bases, and 12 bases lay in between.

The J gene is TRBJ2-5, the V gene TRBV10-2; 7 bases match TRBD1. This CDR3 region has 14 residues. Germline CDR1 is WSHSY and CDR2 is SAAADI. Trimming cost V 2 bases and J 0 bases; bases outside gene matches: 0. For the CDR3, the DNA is TGCGCCAGCAGTGAGGGGACAGACCAAGAGACCCAGTACTTC. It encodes CASSEGTDQETQYF.

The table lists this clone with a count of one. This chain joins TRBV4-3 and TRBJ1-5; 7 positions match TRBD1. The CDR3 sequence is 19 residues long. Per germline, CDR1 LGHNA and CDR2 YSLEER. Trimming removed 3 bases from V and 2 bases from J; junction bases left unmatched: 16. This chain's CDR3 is CASSHDLTGRGLRNQPQHF. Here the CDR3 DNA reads TGCGCCAGCAGCCACGACTTGACAGGGAGAGGTTTACGCAATCAGCCCCAGCATTTT.

The CDR3 sequence is CASSQDGGSQPQHF. The CDR3 nucleotides are TGCGCCAGCAGCCAAGACGGGGGCTCGCAGCCCCAGCATTTT. The V call is TRBV4-1, the J call TRBJ1-5; perhaps TRBD1 as D (6 bases). The V and J ends lost 0 bases and 7 bases respectively, with 10 bases between them. This CDR3 is built from 14 residues. Germline-derived CDR1 and CDR2 are MGHRA and YSYEKL.

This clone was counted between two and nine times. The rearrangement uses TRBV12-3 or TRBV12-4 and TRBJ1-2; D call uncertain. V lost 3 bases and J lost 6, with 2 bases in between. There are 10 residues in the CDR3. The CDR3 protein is CASSLNGYTF. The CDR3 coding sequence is TGTGCCAGCAGTTTGAATGGCTACACCTTC.

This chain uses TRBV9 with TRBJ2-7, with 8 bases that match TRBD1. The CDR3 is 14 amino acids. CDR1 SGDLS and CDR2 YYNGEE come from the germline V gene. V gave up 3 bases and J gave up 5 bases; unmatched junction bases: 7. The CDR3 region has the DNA TGTGCCAGCAGCGCGTTCGACAGGGGCGACGAGCAGTACTTC. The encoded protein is CASSAFDRGDEQYF.

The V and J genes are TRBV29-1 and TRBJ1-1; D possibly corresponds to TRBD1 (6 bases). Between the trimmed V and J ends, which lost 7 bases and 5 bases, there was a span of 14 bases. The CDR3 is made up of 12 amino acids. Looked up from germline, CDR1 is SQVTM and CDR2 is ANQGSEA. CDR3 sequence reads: CSGNRVRTEAFF. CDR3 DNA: TGCAGCGGGAACAGGGTGAGGACTGAAGCTTTCTTT.

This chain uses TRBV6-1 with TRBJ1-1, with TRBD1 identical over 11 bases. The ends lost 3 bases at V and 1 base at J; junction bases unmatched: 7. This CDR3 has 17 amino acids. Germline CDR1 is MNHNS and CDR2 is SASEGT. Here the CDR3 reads CASSETIGTGGNTEAFF. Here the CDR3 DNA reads TGTGCCAGCAGTGAGACGATCGGGACAGGGGGGAACACTGAAGCTTTCTTT.

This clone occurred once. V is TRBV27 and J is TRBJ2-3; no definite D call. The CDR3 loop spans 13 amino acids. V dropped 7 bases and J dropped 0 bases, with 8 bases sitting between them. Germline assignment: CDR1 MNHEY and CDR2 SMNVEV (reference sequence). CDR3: CASTATSTDTQYF. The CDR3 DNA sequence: TGTGCCAGCACCGCCACTAGCACAGATACGCAGTATTTT.

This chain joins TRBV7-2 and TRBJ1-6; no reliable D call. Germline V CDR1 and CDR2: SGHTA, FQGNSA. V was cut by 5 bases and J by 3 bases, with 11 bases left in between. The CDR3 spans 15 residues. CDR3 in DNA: TGTGCCAGCAGCAGCAGACAAGGCTATAATTCACCCCTCCACTTT. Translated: CASSSRQGYNSPLHF.

CDR3 DNA: TGTGCCAGCAGCCAAGATAGTTGGGGTCAGCCCCAGCATTTT. Protein: CASSQDSWGQPQHF. This sequence joins TRBV3-1 (or the pseudogene TRBV3-2) and TRBJ1-5; no definite D call. Per the germline V gene, CDR1 is LGHDT and CDR2 is YNNKEL (reference sequence). This CDR3 spans 14 amino acids. Trimming stripped 0 bases from V and 6 bases from J, with 9 bases between.

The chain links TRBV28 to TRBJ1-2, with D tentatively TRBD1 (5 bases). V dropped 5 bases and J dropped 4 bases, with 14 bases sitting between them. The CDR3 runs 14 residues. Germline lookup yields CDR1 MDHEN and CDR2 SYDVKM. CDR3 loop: CASSEGLGAYGYTF. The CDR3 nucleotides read TGTGCCAGCAGTGAGGGCCTCGGGGCCTATGGCTACACCTTC.

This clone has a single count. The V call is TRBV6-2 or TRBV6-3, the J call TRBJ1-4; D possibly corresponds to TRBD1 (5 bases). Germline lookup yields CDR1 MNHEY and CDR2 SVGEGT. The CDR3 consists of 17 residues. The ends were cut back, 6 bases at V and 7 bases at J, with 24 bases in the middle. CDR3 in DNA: TGTGCCAGCAGCCCTATGATCGCGGCGCCAGGGCGTGAAAAACTGTTTTTT. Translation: CASSPMIAAPGREKLFF.

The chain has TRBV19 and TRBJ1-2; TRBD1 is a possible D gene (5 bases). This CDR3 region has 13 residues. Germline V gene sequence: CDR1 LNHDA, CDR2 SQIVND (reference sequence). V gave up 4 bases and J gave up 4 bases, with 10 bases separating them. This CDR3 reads CASSTRVVYGYTF. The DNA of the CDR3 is TGTGCCAGTAGTACCAGGGTGGTCTATGGCTACACCTTC.